The rows below give T cell receptor beta chains drawn from one sample of a study of shared clonotypes between healthy human individuals. Profiled with immunoSEQ multiplex PCR; TCRdb holds only in-frame clones, not every one. The data hold 2 million to 2.5 million clones, with more than 80% observed a single time. Sequencing was done on a sample of naive CD4+ T cells from PBMCs. The receptors were sampled from a man aged 18 to 30 in good health. Some clones in this sample may be carry-over from other donors' samples. Each CDR3 is given with its conserved first and last residue. Fields, in order: J gene, D gene, clone size, V gene, CDR3 DNA, CDR3 protein. The D gene is left open where the match is weak. Only some rows state a clone size, as once, few, many or a class for expanded clones.

J: TRBJ2-7; D: .; size: .; V: TRBV28; DNA: TGTGCCAGCAGTTCTCCCCCCGACGAGCAGTACTTC; CDR3: CASSSPPDEQYF
J: TRBJ1-4; D: .; size: .; V: TRBV25-1; DNA: TGTGCCAGCAGTGCCCAAAGACATAATGAAAAACTGTTTTTT; CDR3: CASSAQRHNEKLFF
J: TRBJ1-1; D: .; size: .; V: TRBV28; DNA: TGTGCCAGCAGTCCCTCCCTACGGGGGTGGACTGAAGCTTTCTTT; CDR3: CASSPSLRGWTEAFF
J: TRBJ2-1; D: TRBD1; size: .; V: TRBV6-1; DNA: TGTGCCAGCAGTGAAGGGGGGACAGGGTACAATGAGCAGTTCTTC; CDR3: CASSEGGTGYNEQFF
J: TRBJ1-4; D: .; size: .; V: TRBV5-4; DNA: TGTGCCAGCAGCGCCGGGCAGGGGAATGAAAAACTGTTTTTT; CDR3: CASSAGQGNEKLFF
J: TRBJ1-6; D: TRBD1; size: .; V: TRBV25-1; DNA: TGTGCCAGCAGTAACAGGGGTTCACCCCTCCACTTT; CDR3: CASSNRGSPLHF
J: TRBJ2-3; D: .; size: .; V: TRBV11-3; DNA: TGTGCCAGCAGCTCTGGCTTCGGGATCACAGATACGCAGTATTTT; CDR3: CASSSGFGITDTQYF
J: TRBJ2-5; D: .; size: .; V: TRBV9; DNA: TGTGCCAGCAGCGCCCGGGACGGCATCCAAGAGACCCAGTACTTC; CDR3: CASSARDGIQETQYF
J: TRBJ1-5; D: TRBD1; size: .; V: TRBV28; DNA: TGTGCCAGCAGGAACCCTGGACAGGGAAATCAGCCCCAGCATTTT; CDR3: CASRNPGQGNQPQHF
J: TRBJ1-1; D: TRBD1; size: .; V: TRBV28; DNA: TGTGCCAGCAGTTTGCTTCCGGGACAGGGGAACACTGAAGCTTTCTTT; CDR3: CASSLLPGQGNTEAFF
J: TRBJ2-7; D: .; size: .; V: TRBV11-1; DNA: TGTGCCAGCAGCTTATTGCCAGGGAACTACGAGCAGTACTTC; CDR3: CASSLLPGNYEQYF
J: TRBJ2-5; D: TRBD2; size: .; V: TRBV5-1; DNA: TGCGCCAGCAGCGCCGGACTAGCGGAGCTGCAAGAGACCCAGTACTTC; CDR3: CASSAGLAELQETQYF
J: TRBJ2-3; D: .; size: .; V: TRBV5-4; DNA: TGTGCCAGCAGCTCCCTCGGAGGCCCAGATACGCAGTATTTT; CDR3: CASSSLGGPDTQYF
J: TRBJ1-5; D: TRBD1; size: .; V: TRBV28; DNA: TGTGCCAGCATCCCCGGGACAGCCAATCAGCCCCAGCATTTT; CDR3: CASIPGTANQPQHF
J: TRBJ2-7; D: TRBD2; size: once; V: TRBV6-4; DNA: TGTGCCAGCAGTGACGGGCTAGCGGAACCTTGCTACGAGCAGTACTTC; CDR3: CASSDGLAEPCYEQYF
J: TRBJ2-3; D: .; size: .; V: TRBV9; DNA: TGTGCCAGCAGCGGAGCCCCAGGAGATACGCAGTATTTT; CDR3: CASSGAPGDTQYF
J: TRBJ2-3; D: TRBD1; size: once; V: TRBV28; DNA: TGTGCTGGGGGGACAGGGAGGACAGATACGCAGTATTTT; CDR3: CAGGTGRTDTQYF
J: TRBJ2-5; D: .; size: .; V: TRBV19; DNA: TGTGCCAGTAGTACCCTGACGGGGGACCAAGAGACCCAGTACTTC; CDR3: CASSTLTGDQETQYF
J: TRBJ2-7; D: .; size: .; V: TRBV5-5; DNA: TGTGCCAGCAGCTTGGCAGCACGGGCCCACGGGACCTACGAGCAGTACTTC; CDR3: CASSLAARAHGTYEQYF
J: TRBJ2-7; D: TRBD1; size: .; V: TRBV4-1; DNA: TGCGCCAGCAGCCAACCCGGACAGGTCCAATACTACGAGCAGTACTTC; CDR3: CASSQPGQVQYYEQYF